The 16 T cell receptor beta chains given below trace back to one sample, sequenced in a study of cytomegalovirus exposure and HLA in healthy donors. Vbeta (60) and Jbeta (13) primers were used in the PCR. TCRdb keeps only in-frame clones here, not all; method: immunoSEQ multiplex PCR. The table has around 91,000 clones, around 80% seen once; the top ten hold approximately 4.8%. Sequenced sample: PBMCs. These receptors were collected from a male donor in good health and CMV-seropositive.

This clone was seen a single time. This chain connects TRBV19 to TRBJ2-7; D possibly corresponds to TRBD1 (6 bases). Between the trimmed V and J ends, which lost 3 bases and 6 bases, there was a span of 12 bases. Germline V lookup: CDR1 LNHDA, CDR2 SQIVND (reference sequence). This CDR3 region has 13 residues. The CDR3 sequence is CASSITRGGEQYF. Here the CDR3 DNA reads TGTGCCAGTAGTATCACCAGGGGTGGCGAGCAGTACTTC.

The chain uses TRBV21-1 and TRBJ1-2; the table calls TRBD1, which could not be checked here. TRBV21-1 is marked as a pseudogene. This CDR3 is built from 12 residues. This CDR3 is CASSNGAQGYTF. The CDR3 DNA sequence: TGTGCCAGCAGCAATGGGGCCCAAGGCTACACCTTC.

As for this clone: The final CDR3 position lacks the conserved phenylalanine or tryptophan, pointing to a likely read error. This rearrangement joins TRBV5-6 to TRBJ2-2, with 7 positions matching TRBD1. CDR3 length equals 13 residues. J was trimmed by 6 bases and V by 4 bases; bases with no gene match: 3. The V gene's germline CDR1 is SGHDT and CDR2 YYEEEE. The CDR3 DNA reads TGTGCCAGCAGCACACAGGGGTCCGGGGAGCTGTTTGTT. Residues: CASSTQGSGELFV.

The V and J genes are TRBV27 and TRBJ2-1; 11 nucleotides line up with TRBD2. The CDR3 contains 14 residues. Per germline, CDR1 MNHEY and CDR2 SMNVEV (reference sequence). The V and J ends lost 9 bases and 8 bases, in that order; junction bases with no gene match: 9. CDR3 coding DNA: TGTGCCAGTGGGTATGGACTAGCGGGTTATGAGCAGTTCTTC. Translation: CASGYGLAGYEQFF.

This clone has only a few counts. V and J are TRBV15 and TRBJ2-4, with a possible D match to TRBD1 (6 bases). Germline loops: CDR1 LNHNV, CDR2 YYDKDF (reference sequence). V gave up 1 base and J gave up 0 bases, with 7 bases separating them. CDR3 length: 15 amino acids. The CDR3 DNA follows: TGTGCCACCAGCAGAGGGACAGTAGCCAAAAACATTCAGTACTTC. Its translation is CATSRGTVAKNIQYF.

The gene calls are TRBV7-2 and TRBJ2-2; D is unresolved. Trimming shortened V by 1 base and J by 5 bases, and 5 bases separated the two germline ends. The germline V gene encodes CDR1 SGHTA and CDR2 FQGNSA. The CDR3 spans 13 residues. The CDR3 is CASSLGATGELFF. The CDR3 bases are TGTGCCAGCAGCTTAGGGGCGACCGGGGAGCTGTTTTTT.

The V gene is TRBV18, the J gene TRBJ2-7; TRBD1 might be the D (7 bases). From germline, CDR1 is KGHSH and CDR2 LQKENI. The V end lost 8 bases, the J end lost 8 bases, and 16 bases lay between the germline ends. There are 12 residues in the CDR3. The DNA of the CDR3 is TGTGCCAGCCTCCCAGGGGGAGGCAAGCAGTACTTC. This codes for CASLPGGGKQYF.

J is TRBJ2-1 and V is TRBV29-1; 8 bases are shared with TRBD2. The CDR3 totals 15 residues. The J segment lost 7 bases and the V segment lost 6 bases, leaving 14 bases of the junction unmatched. CDR1 is SQVTM, CDR2 ANQGSEA, per germline. CDR3 bases: TGCAGCGTAGCCGCGGGAGGTCAGGGAAGGAATGAGCAGTTCTTC. Its protein is CSVAAGGQGRNEQFF.

The gene calls are TRBV15 and TRBJ1-5; 8 bases match TRBD1. The CDR3 covers 18 residues. The J segment lost 1 base and the V segment lost 0 bases, leaving 8 bases of the junction unmatched. CDR1 is LNHNV, CDR2 YYDKDF, per germline (reference sequence). CDR3 loop: CATSRETPGGGSNQPQHF. CDR3 bases: TGTGCCACCAGCAGAGAAACTCCAGGGGGCGGAAGCAATCAGCCCCAGCATTTT.

The chain recombines TRBV5-1 with TRBJ1-2; 7 nucleotides agree with TRBD1. V shed 0 bases, J shed 7 bases, and the junction held 9 bases outside the gene matches. Germline V CDR1 and CDR2: SGHRS, YFSETQ. The CDR3 totals 15 residues. CDR3 DNA sequence: TGCGCCAGCAGCTTGGCCGGGACAGCTTCAGCTGGCTACACCTTC. Its protein product is CASSLAGTASAGYTF.

The rearrangement links TRBV7-6 to TRBJ1-4; no clear D. Trimming took 4 bases from V and 4 from J, leaving 19 bases between them. Germline V CDR1 and CDR2: SGHVS, FNYEAQ. This CDR3 has 17 amino acids. The CDR3 nucleotides read TGTGCCAGCAGCTCAAAAGTGGGGAGACCAGTTAATGAAAAACTGTTTTTT. Translated: CASSSKVGRPVNEKLFF.

The rearrangement joins TRBV6-5 to TRBJ2-3, with D possibly matching TRBD1 (6 bases). The CDR3 runs 14 residues. The V end was cut by 2 bases, the J end by 11 bases, with 17 bases between. Germline loops: CDR1 MNHEY, CDR2 SVGAGI. The CDR3 nucleotides read TGTGCCAGCAGTTACGCACCGGGACAAAAGAGGCAGTATTTT. Amino acids: CASSYAPGQKRQYF.

The chain uses TRBV27 and TRBJ2-7; 9 positions agree with TRBD1. The CDR3 consists of 14 residues. Germline V gene sequence: CDR1 MNHEY, CDR2 SMNVEV (reference sequence). J lost 4 bases, V lost 5 bases, and 6 bases had no gene match. In DNA, the CDR3 is TGTGCCAGCAGTCCACGACAGGGGGTATACGAGCAGTACTTC. Amino acid sequence: CASSPRQGVYEQYF.

The chain has TRBV4-1 and TRBJ2-3, with D hard to call. Germline V CDR1 and CDR2: MGHRA, YSYEKL. The CDR3 has 15 amino acids. The V and J ends lost 0 bases and 2 bases respectively, with 9 bases between them. The CDR3 DNA follows: TGCGCCAGCAGCCAAGAATACGGAGACACAGATACGCAGTATTTT. Its protein product is CASSQEYGDTDTQYF.

The chain is built from TRBV5-5 and TRBJ2-2; the D is unclear. Per the germline V gene, CDR1 is SGHKS and CDR2 is YYEKEE (reference sequence). Trimming took 1 base from V and 4 from J, leaving 8 bases between them. The length of the CDR3 is 14 residues. The CDR3 sequence is CASSLWLSTGELFF. The CDR3 DNA reads TGTGCCAGCAGCTTGTGGCTGTCCACCGGGGAGCTGTTTTTT.

This clone was counted between two and nine times. V usage is TRBV7-6 and J usage is TRBJ1-1; D is unresolved. Trimming removed 1 base from V and 2 bases from J, with 17 bases in between. The CDR3 is 17 residues long. Germline V CDR1 and CDR2: SGHVS, FNYEAQ. CDR3: CASSLERGKPENTEAFF. In nucleotides, the CDR3 is TGTGCCAGCAGCTTAGAAAGAGGGAAACCAGAAAACACTGAAGCTTTCTTT.